These T cell receptor beta chains were read from a single sample in a study of radiotherapy plus CTLA-4 blockade in lung cancer. Produced via immunoSEQ multiplex PCR; TCRdb's table is partial and in-frame only. The table shows about 77,000 clones, with just under 75% occurring only once. The sequences come from peripheral blood, collected from a patient treated with radiotherapy plus ipilimumab. These receptors were obtained from a human donor with non-small cell lung cancer whose response to radiotherapy plus ipilimumab could not be evaluated. Both conserved end residues are part of each CDR3. Fields, in order: D gene, J gene, clone size, V gene, CDR3 protein, CDR3 DNA. A D gene is named only where the DNA matches it firmly. Clone size appears in some rows only: once, few, many, or a class for an expanded clone.

>TRBD1|TRBJ1-5|NA|TRBV5-4
CASSPGTGSNQPQHF
TGTGCCAGCAGCCCTGGGACAGGCAGCAATCAGCCCCAGCATTTT
>NA|TRBJ1-6|NA|TRBV9
CASSVDQASSPLHF
TGTGCCAGCAGCGTAGACCAGGCATCATCACCCCTCCACTTT
>NA|TRBJ1-4|NA|TRBV19
CASSISLTPSAKLFF
TGTGCCAGTAGTATATCGCTGACACCGTCGGCAAAACTGTTTTTT
>TRBD1|TRBJ1-1|NA|TRBV5-1
CASSFTGVNTEAFF
TGCGCCAGCAGCTTTACAGGGGTGAACACTGAAGCTTTCTTT
>NA|TRBJ1-2|NA|TRBV28
CASSFEQGANYGYTF
TGTGCCAGCAGTTTTGAACAGGGAGCTAACTATGGCTACACCTTC
>NA|TRBJ1-2|few|TRBV6-6
CASSYSGVYGYTF
TGTGCCAGCAGTTACTCAGGGGTCTATGGCTACACCTTC
>NA|TRBJ1-2|NA|TRBV19
CASSRDIWNGYTF
TGTGCCAGTAGCCGGGACATTTGGAATGGCTACACCTTC
>NA|TRBJ1-2|NA|TRBV7-6
CASSSARGSGYTF
TGTGCCAGCAGCTCCGCCCGCGGCAGCGGCTACACCTTC
>NA|TRBJ1-2|NA|TRBV28
CASSLGQPNYGYTF
TGTGCCAGCAGTTTAGGACAGCCTAACTATGGCTACACCTTC
>TRBD1|TRBJ2-2|NA|TRBV9
CASSDPLDGTGGLRSTGELFF
TGTGCCAGCAGCGACCCCCTCGATGGGACAGGGGGCTTGCGAAGCACCGGGGAGCTGTTTTTT
>TRBD2|TRBJ2-3|NA|TRBV18
CASSPAAGGLGIADTQYF
TGTGCCAGCTCACCAGCTGCGGGGGGCCTTGGGATCGCAGATACGCAGTATTTT
>NA|TRBJ2-3|NA|TRBV9
CASSVGVGATDTQYF
TGTGCCAGCAGCGTAGGAGTAGGGGCCACAGATACGCAGTATTTT
>NA|TRBJ2-6|NA|TRBV4-2
CASSQDFAGALPGANVLTF
TGTGCCAGCAGCCAAGACTTTGCAGGGGCCCTCCCCGGGGCCAACGTCCTGACTTTC
>NA|TRBJ1-6|NA|TRBV18
CASSPDQGISPLHF
TGTGCCAGCTCACCAGACCAGGGTATTTCACCCCTCCACTTT
>NA|TRBJ2-2|once|TRBV1
CTSSLCPPPGGELFF
TGCACCAGCAGCCTCTGCCCCCCCCCGGGCGGGGAGCTGTTTTTT
>NA|TRBJ1-1|NA|TRBV27
CASSFSVIFLDTEAFF
TGTGCCAGCAGTTTTTCGGTAATCTTCCTGGACACTGAAGCTTTCTTT
>TRBD1|TRBJ1-2|NA|TRBV4-1
CASSTRQGVQNYGYTF
TGCGCCAGCAGCACCCGACAGGGGGTCCAAAACTATGGCTACACCTTC
>NA|TRBJ1-4|NA|TRBV4-1
CASSTPGGEKLFF
TGCGCCAGCAGCACCCCGGGTGGAGAAAAACTGTTTTTT
>NA|TRBJ2-5|NA|TRBV5-1
CASSAEGETQYF
TGCGCCAGCAGCGCTGAGGGAGAGACCCAGTACTTC
>NA|TRBJ2-7|NA|TRBV29-1
CSANKGGAGEQYF
TGCAGCGCCAACAAGGGGGGGGCGGGCGAGCAGTACTTC
>NA|TRBJ1-1|NA|TRBV5-1
CASSLELVSGVDTEAFF
TGCGCCAGCAGCTTGGAACTCGTATCAGGGGTTGACACTGAAGCTTTCTTT
>NA|TRBJ1-2|NA|TRBV30
CAWSVQEGRYTF
TGTGCCTGGAGTGTTCAAGAGGGCCGCTACACCTTC
>NA|TRBJ2-7|NA|TRBV7-9
CASSLDPWAGPYEQYF
TGTGCCAGCAGCTTAGATCCATGGGCGGGGCCCTACGAGCAGTACTTC
>NA|TRBJ1-6|NA|TRBV6-5
CASGRDSPLHF
TGTGCCAGCGGCAGGGATTCACCCCTCCACTTT
>TRBD2|TRBJ2-3|NA|TRBV4-1
CASSQLAGGTTDTQYF
TGCGCCAGCAGCCAATTAGCGGGGGGTACCACAGATACGCAGTATTTT
>NA|TRBJ2-1|NA|TRBV7-2
CASSPKRTIRYNEQFF
TGTGCCAGCAGCCCCAAGCGGACCATAAGGTACAATGAGCAGTTCTTC
>TRBD2|TRBJ2-2|NA|TRBV2
CASSEGWLAGSTGELFF
TGTGCCAGCAGTGAAGGGTGGCTAGCGGGATCCACCGGGGAGCTGTTTTTT
>TRBD1|TRBJ1-6|NA|TRBV2
CASSNRGGSPLHF
TGTGCCAGCAGCAACAGGGGCGGTTCACCCCTCCACTTT
>NA|TRBJ1-6|NA|TRBV4-2
CASSQDFSRDYNSPLHF
TGTGCCAGCAGCCAAGATTTTTCGAGGGACTATAATTCACCCCTCCACTTT
>TRBD1|TRBJ1-2|NA|TRBV19
CASSTGTGGGYGYTF
TGTGCCAGTAGTACCGGGACAGGGGGCGGCTATGGCTACACCTTC
>TRBD1|TRBJ2-7|NA|TRBV28
CASTASETGGLEQYF
TGTGCCAGCACCGCGTCCGAGACAGGGGGCTTAGAGCAGTACTTC
>TRBD2|TRBJ2-3|NA|TRBV4-3
CASSQEVAGRSHTDTQYF
TGCGCCAGCAGCCAAGAGGTAGCGGGGAGAAGTCACACAGATACGCAGTATTTT